This T cell receptor beta chain was sequenced during a study of T cells in Graves' hyperthyroidism and ophthalmopathy. Overall study findings and caveats: Also found in blood were most expanded thyroid clonotypes above 0.001.

V was shortened by 6 bases and J by 6 bases, with 12 bases between the two germline ends. CDR3 length: 12 residues. This clonotype has ten or more counts. Its antigen is unknown. RNA transcripts served as the template for amplifying TCR beta CDR3 regions. RT-PCR in the first round (using the HTBI primer set) targeted the TCR CDR3. TCRdb fed the multiplex PCR reads into MiXCR, producing one record per CDR3 protein. The table lists under 650,000 distinct CDR3 sequences, roughly 15% of them singletons, with approximately 3.8% in the top ten. This TCR was recovered from a young woman with Graves' hyperthyroidism. V usage is TRBV12-3 or TRBV12-4 and J usage is TRBJ2-7; a possible D gene is TRBD1 (6 bases). The specimen sequenced was blood. CDR3 protein: CASRPQGGEQYF. The DNA for the CDR3 is TGTGCCAGCAGGCCACAGGGTGGCGAGCAGTACTTC.